This paragraph reports one T cell receptor (beta chain). Its specificity is not known. The CDR3 spans 13 residues. J lost 8 bases, V lost 6 bases, and 9 bases had no gene match. The germline gives CDR1 MRHNA, CDR2 SNTAGT. Time point indicated: after dendritic cell vaccination, including at tumor progression/relapse. No glioblastoma patient carried an isocitrate dehydrogenase mutation. Profiled with immunoSEQ multiplex PCR; TCRdb holds only in-frame clones, not every one. The table lists some 90,000 clones, approximately 75% of them singletons. These data originate in a study of glioma-infiltrating T cells after dendritic cell vaccination. Overall study findings and caveats: Estimated pretreatment TIL content predicted outcome after dendritic cell vaccination.

V is TRBV6-4 and J is TRBJ1-2; TRBD1 agrees at 7 bases. This TCR was sampled from a human donor with glioblastoma. The sequences come from blood, collected after dendritic cell vaccination. The CDR3 here is CASSSYRGEGYTF. As DNA, the CDR3 is TGTGCCAGCAGCTCGTACAGGGGTGAAGGCTACACCTTC.